A selection of T cell receptor beta chains follows, all from one sample in a study of T-cell reconstitution after alpha-beta-depleted transplantation in children. TCRdb analysed the PCR reads with MiXCR anew, one entry per CDR3 protein. The sample includes a few hundred thousand distinct CDR3 sequences, about 8.8% of them seen just once. Sequencing used PBMCs from the stem cell graft donor, obtained from the stem cell graft. The receptors derive from a human donor who donated a stem cell graft to a child with SCID. Each CDR3 is given with its conserved first and last residue. The order of the fields is D gene, clone size, V gene, J gene, CDR3 DNA, CDR3 protein. A D gene is named only where the DNA matches it firmly. Expanded clones get a size class; other rows say once, few or many, or leave the size out.

D: TRBD2; size: few; V: TRBV10-3; J: TRBJ2-7; DNA: TGTGCCATCAGTGGAGCCGGGACTAGCGGGGTCAAGGAGCAGTACTTC; CDR3: CAISGAGTSGVKEQYF
D: -; size: many; V: TRBV4-1; J: TRBJ1-2; DNA: TGCGCCAGCAGCCAAGAGGGGGGGGGTTATGGCTACACCTTC; CDR3: CASSQEGGGYGYTF
D: -; size: many; V: TRBV7-9; J: TRBJ2-7; DNA: TGTGCCAGCAGCCCTCCGGAAACCGTAAGCTCCTACGAGCAGTACTTC; CDR3: CASSPPETVSSYEQYF
D: -; size: many; V: TRBV5-1; J: TRBJ2-7; DNA: TGCGCCAGCAGCGGCCAAGGAGTACCCTACGAGCAGTACTTC; CDR3: CASSGQGVPYEQYF
D: -; size: many; V: TRBV5-1; J: TRBJ1-4; DNA: TGCGCCAGCAGCCCCGGACACACAACTAATGAAAAACTGTTTTTT; CDR3: CASSPGHTTNEKLFF
D: -; size: many; V: TRBV7-2; J: TRBJ2-1; DNA: TGTGCCAGCAGCTTCTCGTCCCACAATGAGCAGTTCTTC; CDR3: CASSFSSHNEQFF
D: -; size: many; V: TRBV4-1; J: TRBJ1-1; DNA: TGCGCCAGCAGCCACCCCCCCTGGGGGGCGGTGAGAACTGAAGCTTTCTTT; CDR3: CASSHPPWGAVRTEAFF
D: -; size: many; V: TRBV5-1; J: TRBJ2-1; DNA: TGCGCCAGCAGCTTCTCGGCAGACAATGAGCAGTTCTTC; CDR3: CASSFSADNEQFF
D: TRBD1; size: many; V: TRBV5-1; J: TRBJ2-7; DNA: TGCGCCAGCAGCCTGGGACAGGCCTCCTACGAGCAGTACTTC; CDR3: CASSLGQASYEQYF
D: -; size: once; V: TRBV4-2; J: TRBJ2-2; DNA: TGTGCCAGCAGCCAAGAGGGCATGCCAGGCGACACCGGGGAGCTGTTTTTT; CDR3: CASSQEGMPGDTGELFF
D: -; size: many; V: TRBV3-1; J: TRBJ2-3; DNA: TGTGCCAGCACAGGGAACACAGATACGCAGTATTTT; CDR3: CASTGNTDTQYF
D: -; size: many; V: TRBV5-1; J: TRBJ2-5; DNA: TGCGCCAGCAGCTACGACTCAGAGACCCAGTACTTC; CDR3: CASSYDSETQYF
D: -; size: -; V: TRBV5-1; J: TRBJ1-1; DNA: TGCGCCAGCAGCTTGACAGGGTCGGATAAAGCTTTCTTT; CDR3: CASSLTGSDKAFF
D: -; size: many; V: TRBV6-5; J: TRBJ2-7; DNA: TGTGCCAGCAGAAGAGACAACGAGCAGTACTTC; CDR3: CASRRDNEQYF
D: TRBD1; size: many; V: TRBV4-3; J: TRBJ2-2; DNA: TGCGCCAGCAGTCACACAGGGGTAGGCGGGGAGCTGTTTTTT; CDR3: CASSHTGVGGELFF
D: TRBD2; size: many; V: TRBV10-3; J: TRBJ2-3; DNA: TGTGCCATCAGTGCGGTCCTAGCGGGGAGCACAGATACGCAGTATTTT; CDR3: CAISAVLAGSTDTQYF
D: -; size: many; V: TRBV4-2; J: TRBJ1-6; DNA: TGTGCCAGCAGCCAAGATCTCCTCGGGACGACCTATAATTCACCCCTCCACTTT; CDR3: CASSQDLLGTTYNSPLHF
D: -; size: many; V: TRBV7-2; J: TRBJ2-1; DNA: TGTGCCAGCAGCGAGGATTCGAACTTCTACAATGAGCAGTTCTTC; CDR3: CASSEDSNFYNEQFF
D: -; size: many; V: TRBV29-1; J: TRBJ2-7; DNA: TGCAGCGTTGAATCGGCCAGGGGAAGCGAGCAGTACTTC; CDR3: CSVESARGSEQYF
D: TRBD1; size: many; V: TRBV18; J: TRBJ2-1; DNA: TGTGCCAGCTCACCACCGGGTCGGGACAGGGGGTTCTTC; CDR3: CASSPPGRDRGFF
D: TRBD1; size: many; V: TRBV20-1; J: TRBJ1-3; DNA: TGCAGTGCTAGAGATGGGACAGGGGGCTTAGAATTCCCTGGAAACACCATATATTTT; CDR3: CSARDGTGGLEFPGNTIYF
D: -; size: many; V: TRBV7-9; J: TRBJ1-6; DNA: TGTGCCAGCAGCTTACGGGCAGGGTCCTATAATTCACCCCTCCACTTT; CDR3: CASSLRAGSYNSPLHF
D: -; size: many; V: TRBV5-1; J: TRBJ1-1; DNA: TGCGCCAGCACCTACACAACGGGTAACACTGAAGCTTTCTTT; CDR3: CASTYTTGNTEAFF
D: TRBD2; size: many; V: TRBV5-1; J: TRBJ2-3; DNA: TGCGCCAGCAGCTCCCAAGCGGGGGGGCTCACGGATACGCAGTATTTT; CDR3: CASSSQAGGLTDTQYF
D: TRBD1; size: many; V: TRBV27; J: TRBJ1-2; DNA: TGTGCCAGCAGCCCCAAGGGGACAGGGGGCTATGGCTACACCTTC; CDR3: CASSPKGTGGYGYTF
D: -; size: many; V: TRBV28; J: TRBJ1-1; DNA: TGTGCCAGCAGTCCCCTCGGTCCGGGCACTGAAGCTTTCTTT; CDR3: CASSPLGPGTEAFF